The 27 T cell receptor beta chains below were found in one sample sequenced in a study of cytomegalovirus exposure and HLA in healthy donors. Researchers ran the PCR with 60 Vbeta and 13 Jbeta primers. Clones were read by immunoSEQ multiplex PCR, and TCRdb kept only the in-frame ones, dropping some. Of around 150,000 clones in the sample, 80% were seen once. What was sequenced was PBMCs. The source of these receptors is a man in his forties or fifties in good health and CMV-seropositive.

CDR3 sequence (DNA): TGCGCCAGCAGGGAACACGAGACTAGCGGGAGGGAGGACAATGAGCAGTTCTTC. Its translation is CASREHETSGREDNEQFF. V is TRBV10-1 and J is TRBJ2-1; 14 nucleotides line up with TRBD2. CDR1 WNHNN and CDR2 SYGVQD come from the germline V gene (reference sequence). The CDR3 spans 18 residues. V shed 6 bases and J 5 bases; nucleotides not matched to a gene: 12.

This clone was observed once. The J gene is TRBJ2-2, the V gene TRBV6-1; TRBD2 agrees at 13 bases. The trim removed 1 base at V and 8 bases at J, leaving 1 base unmatched. The germline V gene has CDR1 MNHNS and CDR2 SASEGT. CDR3 length: 15 amino acids. CDR3 sequence (DNA): TGTGCCAGCAGTGAAGTGGGACTAGCGGGAGGGGAGCTGTTTTTT. As protein: CASSEVGLAGGELFF.

The chain recombines TRBV28 with TRBJ1-2; 9 bases are a match to TRBD1. Germline CDR1 is MDHEN and CDR2 is SYDVKM. There are 15 residues in the CDR3. Germline trimming cut 5 bases from V and 4 bases from J; bases unmatched to any gene: 8. CDR3 in amino acids: CASSTGQGQVYGYTF. The DNA for the CDR3 is TGTGCCAGCAGTACCGGACAGGGGCAAGTCTATGGCTACACCTTC.

As to this clone: This likely reflects a read error, since a far larger clone is one base away. The genes are TRBV7-9 and TRBJ1-5; unclear D gene. This CDR3 spans 12 amino acids. Germline CDR1 SEHNR, CDR2 FQNEAQ (reference sequence). The CDR3 sequence: CSSSLEYQPQHF. CDR3 nucleotide sequence: TGTTCCAGCAGCTTGGAGTATCAGCCCCAGCATTTT. Drawing the rest from reference TRBV7-9 and TRBJ1-5, the complete variable domain is DTGVSQNPRHKITKRGQNVTFRCDPISEHNRLYWYRQTLGQGPEFLTYFQNEAQLEKSRLLSDRFSAERPKGSFSTLEIQRTEQGDSAMYLCSSSLEYQPQHFGDGTRLSIL.

The rearrangement links TRBV4-3 to TRBJ1-2; D call uncertain. V was pared by 0 bases and J by 5 bases, with 10 bases between. Germline CDR1 LGHNA, CDR2 YSLEER. CDR3 length equals 14 residues. CDR3 sequence: CASSQDLASYGYTF. CDR3 sequence (DNA): TGCGCCAGCAGCCAAGATCTGGCATCATATGGCTACACCTTC.

The rearrangement links TRBV7-2 to TRBJ1-6, with 9 bases identical to TRBD1. J gave up 9 bases and V 5 bases, and 8 bases lay outside the gene matches. Germline lookup yields CDR1 SGHTA and CDR2 FQGNSA. The CDR3 totals 15 residues. CDR3 sequence: CASSPDRGYGSPLHF. Written as DNA, the CDR3 is TGTGCCAGCAGCCCGGACAGGGGATACGGTTCACCCCTCCACTTT.

The V call is TRBV4-3, the J call TRBJ1-2; 11 nucleotides agree with TRBD1. V shed 2 bases and J 6 bases; nucleotides not matched to a gene: 11. From germline, CDR1 is LGHNA and CDR2 YSLEER. The CDR3 contains 17 residues. CDR3 DNA: TGCGCCAGCAGCCAATTCGGAGCCCGGACAGGGGGCGATGGCTACACCTTC. Translation gives CASSQFGARTGGDGYTF.

This chain links TRBV4-3 with TRBJ1-2; TRBD1 matches at 8 bases. The CDR3 runs to 15 residues. V was clipped by 1 base and J by 7 bases; unmatched bases: 8. The germline gives CDR1 LGHNA, CDR2 YSLEER. In DNA, the CDR3 is TGCGCCAGCAGCCAAGTGTGGCAGGGGGCGCTTGGCTACACCTTC. It encodes CASSQVWQGALGYTF.

The rearrangement uses TRBV27 and TRBJ2-7; 9 nucleotides agree with TRBD1. The CDR3 has 15 amino acids. The germline gives CDR1 MNHEY, CDR2 SMNVEV (reference sequence). After removal of 5 bases from V and 0 bases from J, the junction contained 5 bases not matched to a gene. The CDR3 reads CASSPGQGLSYEQYF. The CDR3 DNA reads TGTGCCAGCAGTCCCGGACAGGGGCTCTCCTACGAGCAGTACTTC.

The V gene is TRBV15, the J gene TRBJ2-7; TRBD1 matches 7 bases. The CDR3 sequence is 16 residues long. The V and J ends lost 0 bases and 3 bases, in that order; junction bases with no gene match: 8. CDR1 is LNHNV and CDR2 is YYDKDF in the germline V gene (reference sequence). CDR3 sequence reads: CATSRDSGQANYEQYF. The DNA of the CDR3 is TGTGCCACCAGCAGAGATTCCGGACAGGCCAACTACGAGCAGTACTTC.

The genes are TRBV6-1 and TRBJ1-4, with 8 nucleotides matching TRBD1. In germline, CDR1 is MNHNS, CDR2 SASEGT. CDR3 length: 14 residues. V gave up 10 bases and J gave up 2 bases; unmatched junction bases: 6. CDR3 sequence: CATQRTGTNEKLFF. The CDR3 region has the DNA TGTGCCACCCAACGGACAGGGACTAATGAAAAACTGTTTTTT.

This chain joins TRBV2 and TRBJ1-1; no clear D gene. The CDR3 loop spans 15 amino acids. Germline CDR1 reads SNHLY; CDR2 reads FYNNEI. Trimming removed 0 bases from V and 6 bases from J, with 14 bases in between. The DNA for the CDR3 is TGTGCCAGCAGTGAAGCGCTTACAGTGGTATCTGAAGCTTTCTTT. Translating gives CASSEALTVVSEAFF.

This chain links TRBV12-5 with TRBJ2-1, with 9 bases matching TRBD1. This CDR3 contains 17 residues. Germline CDR1 is LGHNT and CDR2 is FRNRAP. V lost 0 bases, J lost 4 bases, and 7 bases stayed unmatched. The CDR3 loop reads CASGLVITTGGYNEQFF. CDR3 bases: TGTGCTAGTGGTTTGGTAATCACGACAGGGGGGTACAATGAGCAGTTCTTC. Supplemented by reference TRBV12-5 and TRBJ2-1, the full variable domain reads DARVTQTPRHKVTEMGQEVTMRCQPILGHNTVFWYRQTMMQGLELLAYFRNRAPLDDSGMPKDRFSAEMPDATLATLKIQPSEPRDSAVYFCASGLVITTGGYNEQFFGPGTRLTVL.

The chain is built from TRBV5-1 and TRBJ2-3; TRBD1 aligns across 7 bases. Germline V gives CDR1 SGHRS, CDR2 YFSETQ. V was clipped by 3 bases and J by 3 bases; unmatched bases: 10. The CDR3 loop spans 16 amino acids. The CDR3 region has the DNA TGCGCCAGCAGCTCGGGAACAGGGGTCTATACAGATACGCAGTATTTT. It yields the protein CASSSGTGVYTDTQYF.

The rearrangement uses TRBV5-4 and TRBJ2-2, with 12 bases aligning to TRBD2. The CDR3 runs to 18 residues. Trimming removed 4 bases from V and 4 bases from J; junction bases left unmatched: 11. The germline gives CDR1 SGHNT, CDR2 YYREEE (reference sequence). CDR3 loop: CASSNPLAGGFGTGELFF. The DNA for the CDR3 is TGTGCCAGCAGCAATCCACTAGCGGGAGGTTTCGGCACCGGGGAGCTGTTTTTT.

This clone was counted a single time. The V and J genes are TRBV11-2 and TRBJ1-3; TRBD1 aligns across 8 bases. The length of the CDR3 is 15 residues. After removal of 4 bases from V and 1 base from J, the junction contained 3 bases not matched to a gene. CDR1 and CDR2 (germline): SGHAT, FQNNGV. CDR3 sequence reads: CASSWDRLSGNTIYF. The CDR3 DNA sequence: TGTGCCAGCAGCTGGGACAGGCTGTCTGGAAACACCATATATTTT. The full variable domain, with the rest looked up from reference TRBV11-2 and TRBJ1-3, is EAGVAQSPRYKIIEKRQSVAFWCNPISGHATLYWYQQILGQGPKLLIQFQNNGVVDDSQLPKDRFSAERLKGVDSTLKIQPAKLEDSAVYLCASSWDRLSGNTIYFGEGSWLTVV.

The CDR3 spells CASSFSWTGSGNEQFF. CDR3 DNA sequence: TGTGCCAGCAGTTTCTCCTGGACAGGGTCGGGGAATGAGCAGTTCTTC. This chain links TRBV6-5 with TRBJ2-1; 8 bases fit TRBD1. Trimming took 4 bases from V and 7 from J; bases not matched to a gene: 12. The V gene's germline CDR1 is MNHEY and CDR2 SVGAGI. There are 16 residues in the CDR3.

This chain joins TRBV4-3 and TRBJ2-7, with 8 bases lining up with TRBD2. Trimming removed 1 base from V and 7 bases from J; junction bases left unmatched: 6. Germline V gene data show CDR1 as LGHNA and CDR2 as YSLEER. The CDR3 has 14 amino acids. CDR3 sequence: CASSQVEAGGEQYF. CDR3 DNA sequence: TGCGCCAGCAGCCAAGTCGAGGCGGGGGGAGAGCAGTACTTC.

The chain is built from TRBV19 and TRBJ1-1, with D possibly TRBD1 on 5 matching bases. Germline CDR1 LNHDA, CDR2 SQIVND (reference sequence). The CDR3 loop spans 15 amino acids. The V and J ends lost 1 base and 3 bases respectively, with 12 bases between them. The CDR3 DNA is TGTGCCAGTAGTATAGGACAGTTAGTCTACACTGAAGCTTTCTTT. This translates into CASSIGQLVYTEAFF.

The chain uses TRBV28 and TRBJ1-2, with D hard to call. Between the trimmed V and J ends, which lost 2 bases and 9 bases, there was a span of 13 bases. CDR1 is MDHEN and CDR2 is SYDVKM in the germline V gene. This CDR3 has 13 amino acids. CDR3 loop: CASSLGGSKSYTF. DNA of the CDR3: TGTGCCAGCAGTTTAGGAGGGTCCAAGAGCTACACCTTC.

The chain carries TRBV6-5 and TRBJ1-4; tentatively, D is TRBD1 (6 bases). Germline loops: CDR1 MNHEY, CDR2 SVGAGI. This CDR3 has 14 amino acids. V shed 5 bases and J shed 5 bases, with 12 bases lying between them. CDR3 DNA sequence: TGTGCCAGCAGTCCCGGCGGGGGCAATGAAAAACTGTTTTTT. Translated: CASSPGGGNEKLFF.

The chain uses TRBV29-1 and TRBJ2-7; the D gene is possibly TRBD2 (5 bases). From germline, CDR1 is SQVTM and CDR2 ANQGSEA. The CDR3 loop spans 13 amino acids. Trimming stripped 6 bases from V and 4 bases from J, with 16 bases between. The DNA for the CDR3 is TGCAGCGTGGGCCTCGGGGTGGGGTACGAGCAGTACTTC. This gives the protein CSVGLGVGYEQYF.

The chain carries TRBV27 and TRBJ1-5, with 9 bases fitting TRBD1. Germline CDR1 MNHEY, CDR2 SMNVEV (reference sequence). V dropped 2 bases and J dropped 6; count of bases not matched to a gene: 5. The CDR3 length is 15 residues. CDR3 bases: TGTGCCAGCAGTTTACGGGGACAGGGACTTCAGCCCCAGCATTTT. Translated: CASSLRGQGLQPQHF.

A few counts support this clone. The genes are TRBV11-2 and TRBJ2-7, with 12 bases matching TRBD2. With 0 bases clipped from V and 6 bases from J, the junction kept 6 bases outside the gene matches. CDR1 and CDR2 (germline): SGHAT, FQNNGV. The CDR3 has 16 amino acids. CDR3: CASSLDPLAGGSEQYF. The CDR3 region has the DNA TGTGCCAGCAGCTTAGATCCGCTAGCGGGAGGGTCCGAGCAGTACTTC.

The chain is built from TRBV12-5 and TRBJ2-3, with TRBD2 matching 7 bases. Unmatched junction bases numbered 7, after V lost 7 bases and J lost 0 bases. This CDR3 is built from 15 residues. Germline V gene data show CDR1 as LGHNT and CDR2 as FRNRAP. The chain's CDR3 is CASALGGSSTDTQYF. The CDR3 DNA reads as TGTGCTAGTGCCTTGGGGGGGAGCAGCACAGATACGCAGTATTTT.

This clone was counted a few times. This chain uses TRBV15 with TRBJ1-6, with a tentative D call TRBD1 (5 bases). V was shortened by 1 base and J by 5 bases, with 18 bases between the two germline ends. This CDR3 is 18 amino acids long. CDR1 and CDR2 from the germline V gene are LNHNV and YYDKDF (reference sequence). CDR3 bases: TGTGCCACCAGCAGAGGAGTAGGAAGACAGTTCGATAATTCACCCCTCCACTTT. It encodes CATSRGVGRQFDNSPLHF.

This chain connects TRBV7-9 to TRBJ2-7; D uncertain. This CDR3 region has 12 residues. V was shortened by 7 bases and J by 0 bases, with 7 bases between the two germline ends. Germline CDR1 and CDR2: SEHNR and FQNEAQ (reference sequence). The CDR3 bases are TGTGCCAGCACCCTGAGCTCCTACGAGCAGTACTTC. This sequence encodes CASTLSSYEQYF.